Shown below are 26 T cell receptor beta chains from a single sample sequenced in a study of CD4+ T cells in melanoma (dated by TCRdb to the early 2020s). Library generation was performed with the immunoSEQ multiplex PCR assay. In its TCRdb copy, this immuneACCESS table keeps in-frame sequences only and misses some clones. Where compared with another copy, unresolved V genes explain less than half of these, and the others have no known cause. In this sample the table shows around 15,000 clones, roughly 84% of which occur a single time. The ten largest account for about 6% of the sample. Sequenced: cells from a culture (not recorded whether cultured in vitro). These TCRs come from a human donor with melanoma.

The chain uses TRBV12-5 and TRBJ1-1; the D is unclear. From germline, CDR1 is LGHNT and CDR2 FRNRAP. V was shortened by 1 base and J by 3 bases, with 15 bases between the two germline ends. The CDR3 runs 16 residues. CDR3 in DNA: TGTGCTAGTGGTTTGGCTAAGGGAAATCTCTACACTGAAGCTTTCTTT. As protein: CASGLAKGNLYTEAFF. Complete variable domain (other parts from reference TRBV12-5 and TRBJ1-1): DARVTQTPRHKVTEMGQEVTMRCQPILGHNTVFWYRQTMMQGLELLAYFRNRAPLDDSGMPKDRFSAEMPDATLATLKIQPSEPRDSAVYFCASGLAKGNLYTEAFFGQGTRLTVV.

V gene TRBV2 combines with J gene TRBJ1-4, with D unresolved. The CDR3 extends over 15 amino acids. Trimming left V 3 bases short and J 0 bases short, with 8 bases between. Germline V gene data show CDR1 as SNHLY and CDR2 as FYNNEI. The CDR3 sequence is CASSEWGTTNEKLFF. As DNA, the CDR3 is TGTGCCAGCAGTGAGTGGGGAACAACTAATGAAAAACTGTTTTTT.

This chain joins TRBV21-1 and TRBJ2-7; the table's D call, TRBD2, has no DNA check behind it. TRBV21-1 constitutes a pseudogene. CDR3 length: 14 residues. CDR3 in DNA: TGTGCCAGCAGCAGGGCCAGGGAGGGCCACGAGCAGTACTTC. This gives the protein CASSRAREGHEQYF.

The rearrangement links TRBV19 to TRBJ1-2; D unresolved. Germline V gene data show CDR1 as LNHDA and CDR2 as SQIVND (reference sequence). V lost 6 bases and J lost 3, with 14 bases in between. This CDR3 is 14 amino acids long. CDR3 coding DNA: TGTGCCAGTAGGCCCCGGGAAGACTACTATGGCTACACCTTC. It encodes CASRPREDYYGYTF. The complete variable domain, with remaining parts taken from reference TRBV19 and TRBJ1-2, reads DGGITQSPKYLFRKEGQNVTLSCEQNLNHDAMYWYRQDPGQGLRLIYYSQIVNDFQKGDIAEGYSVSREKKESFPLTVTSAQKNPTAFYLCASRPREDYYGYTFGSGTRLTVV.

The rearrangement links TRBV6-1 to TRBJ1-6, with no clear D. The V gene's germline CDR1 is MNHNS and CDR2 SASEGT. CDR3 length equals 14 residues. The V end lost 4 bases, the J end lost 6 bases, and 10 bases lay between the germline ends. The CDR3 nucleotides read TGTGCCAGCAGTGTCGGAGGGCCTAATTCACCCCTCCACTTT. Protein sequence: CASSVGGPNSPLHF.

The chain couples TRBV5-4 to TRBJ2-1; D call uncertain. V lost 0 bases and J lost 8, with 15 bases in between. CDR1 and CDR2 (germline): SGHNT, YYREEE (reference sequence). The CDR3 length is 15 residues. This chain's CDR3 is CASSLVASAPHEQFF. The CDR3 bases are TGTGCCAGCAGCTTGGTGGCTAGTGCTCCCCATGAGCAGTTCTTC.

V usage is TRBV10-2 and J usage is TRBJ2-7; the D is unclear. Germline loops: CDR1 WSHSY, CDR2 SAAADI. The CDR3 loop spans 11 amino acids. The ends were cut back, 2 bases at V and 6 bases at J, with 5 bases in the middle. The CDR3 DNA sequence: TGCGCCAGCAGTGAGGGCAGCGAGCAGTACTTC. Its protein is CASSEGSEQYF.

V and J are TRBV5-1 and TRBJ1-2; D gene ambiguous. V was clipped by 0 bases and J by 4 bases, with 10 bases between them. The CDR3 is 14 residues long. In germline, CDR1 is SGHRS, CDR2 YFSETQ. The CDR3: CASSLEGSGYGYTF. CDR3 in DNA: TGCGCCAGCAGCTTGGAGGGTAGTGGCTATGGCTACACCTTC. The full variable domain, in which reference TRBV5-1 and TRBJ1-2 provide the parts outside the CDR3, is KAGVTQTPRYLIKTRGQQVTLSCSPISGHRSVSWYQQTPGQGLQFLFEYFSETQRNKGNFPGRFSGRQFSNSRSEMNVSTLELGDSALYLCASSLEGSGYGYTFGSGTRLTVV.

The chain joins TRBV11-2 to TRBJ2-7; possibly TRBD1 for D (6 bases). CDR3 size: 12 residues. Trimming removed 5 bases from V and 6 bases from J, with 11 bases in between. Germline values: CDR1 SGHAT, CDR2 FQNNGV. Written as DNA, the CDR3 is TGTGCCAGCAGCGACGACAGGTCCGAGCAGTACTTC. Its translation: CASSDDRSEQYF. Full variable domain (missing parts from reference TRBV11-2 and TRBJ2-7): EAGVAQSPRYKIIEKRQSVAFWCNPISGHATLYWYQQILGQGPKLLIQFQNNGVVDDSQLPKDRFSAERLKGVDSTLKIQPAKLEDSAVYLCASSDDRSEQYFGPGTRLTVT.

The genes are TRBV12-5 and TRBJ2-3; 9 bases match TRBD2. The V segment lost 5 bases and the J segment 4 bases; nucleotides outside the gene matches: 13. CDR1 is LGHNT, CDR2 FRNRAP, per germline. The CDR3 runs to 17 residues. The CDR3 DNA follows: TGTGCTAGTGGTCCCCCTCCAGGCGGGGGGGGGCCAGATACGCAGTATTTT. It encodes CASGPPPGGGGPDTQYF.

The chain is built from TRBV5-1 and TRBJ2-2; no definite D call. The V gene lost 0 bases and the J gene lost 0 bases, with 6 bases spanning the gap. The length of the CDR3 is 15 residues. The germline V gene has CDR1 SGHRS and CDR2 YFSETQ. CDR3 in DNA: TGCGCCAGCAGCTTGGGGGCCACGAACACCGGGGAGCTGTTTTTT. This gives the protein CASSLGATNTGELFF.

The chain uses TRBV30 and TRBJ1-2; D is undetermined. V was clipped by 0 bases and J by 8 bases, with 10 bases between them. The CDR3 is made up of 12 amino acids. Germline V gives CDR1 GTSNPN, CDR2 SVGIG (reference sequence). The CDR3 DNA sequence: TGTGCCTGGAGTGTAAATCCGGGCGGCTACACCTTC. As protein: CAWSVNPGGYTF. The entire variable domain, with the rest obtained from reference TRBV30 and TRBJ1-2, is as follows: SQTIHQWPATLVQPVGSPLSLECTVEGTSNPNLYWYRQAAGRGLQLLFYSVGIGQISSEVPQNLSASRPQDRQFILSSKKLLLSDSGFYLCAWSVNPGGYTFGSGTRLTVV.

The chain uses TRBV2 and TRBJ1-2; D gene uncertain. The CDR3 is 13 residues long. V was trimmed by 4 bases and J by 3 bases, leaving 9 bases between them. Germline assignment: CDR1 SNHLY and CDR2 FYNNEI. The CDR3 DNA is TGTGCCAGCAGTGTAAACACGGACTATGGCTACACCTTC. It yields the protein CASSVNTDYGYTF.

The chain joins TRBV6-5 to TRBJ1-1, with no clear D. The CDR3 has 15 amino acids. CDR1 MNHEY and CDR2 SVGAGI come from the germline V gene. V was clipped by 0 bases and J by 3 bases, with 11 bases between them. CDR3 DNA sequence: TGTGCCAGCAGTTACTCTACCGTTAGGTACACTGAAGCTTTCTTT. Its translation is CASSYSTVRYTEAFF.

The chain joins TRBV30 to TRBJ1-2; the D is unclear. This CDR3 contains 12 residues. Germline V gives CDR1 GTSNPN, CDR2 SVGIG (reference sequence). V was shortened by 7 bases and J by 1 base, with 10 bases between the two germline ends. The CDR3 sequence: CAYNSFNYGYTF. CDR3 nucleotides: TGTGCCTACAACAGTTTTAACTATGGCTACACCTTC. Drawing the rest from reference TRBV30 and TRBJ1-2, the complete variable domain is SQTIHQWPATLVQPVGSPLSLECTVEGTSNPNLYWYRQAAGRGLQLLFYSVGIGQISSEVPQNLSASRPQDRQFILSSKKLLLSDSGFYLCAYNSFNYGYTFGSGTRLTVV.

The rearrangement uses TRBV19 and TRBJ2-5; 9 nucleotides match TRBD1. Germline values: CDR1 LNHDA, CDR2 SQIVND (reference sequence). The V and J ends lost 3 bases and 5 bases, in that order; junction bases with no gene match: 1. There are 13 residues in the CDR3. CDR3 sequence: CASSITGGETQYF. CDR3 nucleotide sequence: TGTGCCAGTAGTATTACAGGGGGCGAGACCCAGTACTTC.

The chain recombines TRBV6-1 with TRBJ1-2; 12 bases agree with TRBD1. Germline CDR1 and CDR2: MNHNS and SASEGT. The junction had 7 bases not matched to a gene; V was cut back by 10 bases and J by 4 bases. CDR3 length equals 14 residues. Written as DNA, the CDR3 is TGTGCCAACAGGGGACAGGGGGCATTCTATGGCTACACCTTC. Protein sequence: CANRGQGAFYGYTF.

CDR3 in DNA: TGTGCCAGCATCCTACTAGCGAGGGCCTACGAGCAGTACTTC. It yields the protein CASILLARAYEQYF. The V call is TRBV6-4, the J call TRBJ2-7; TRBD2 aligns across 7 bases. The CDR3 length is 14 residues. Germline V gene lookup returns CDR1 MRHNA and CDR2 SNTAGT. V was pared by 7 bases and J by 2 bases, with 8 bases of the junction left unmatched.

CDR3 residues: CASSAGFQEKLFF. The CDR3, as DNA: TGTGCCAGCAGTGCGGGGTTTCAGGAAAAACTGTTTTTT. This sequence joins TRBV6-1 and TRBJ1-4; no clear D gene. The V and J ends lost 4 bases and 8 bases respectively, with 11 bases between them. Germline-derived CDR1 and CDR2 are MNHNS and SASEGT. The CDR3 is 13 amino acids.

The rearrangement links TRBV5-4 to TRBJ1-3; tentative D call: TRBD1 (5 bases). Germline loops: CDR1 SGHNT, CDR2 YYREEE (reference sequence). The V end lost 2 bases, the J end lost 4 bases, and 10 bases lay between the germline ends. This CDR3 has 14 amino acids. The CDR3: CASSLSGAGNTIYF. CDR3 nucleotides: TGTGCCAGCAGCTTATCCGGGGCGGGAAACACCATATATTTT.

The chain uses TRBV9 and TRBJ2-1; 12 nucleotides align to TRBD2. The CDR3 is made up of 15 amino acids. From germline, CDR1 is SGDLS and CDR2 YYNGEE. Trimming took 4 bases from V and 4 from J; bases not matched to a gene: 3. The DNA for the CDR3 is TGTGCCAGCAGCAAGACTAGCGGGGGTTACAATGAGCAGTTCTTC. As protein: CASSKTSGGYNEQFF.

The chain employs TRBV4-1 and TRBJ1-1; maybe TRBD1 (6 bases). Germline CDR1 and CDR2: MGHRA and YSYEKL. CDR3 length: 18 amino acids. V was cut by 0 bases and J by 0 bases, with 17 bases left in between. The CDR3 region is CASSQDRGGSMMNTEAFF. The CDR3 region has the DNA TGCGCCAGCAGCCAAGATCGCGGGGGCAGCATGATGAACACTGAAGCTTTCTTT.

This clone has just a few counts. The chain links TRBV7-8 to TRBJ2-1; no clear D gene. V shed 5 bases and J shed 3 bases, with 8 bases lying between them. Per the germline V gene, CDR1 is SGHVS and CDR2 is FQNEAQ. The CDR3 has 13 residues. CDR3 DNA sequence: TGTGCCAGCAGCGCCCAGATCTACAATGAGCAGTTCTTC. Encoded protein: CASSAQIYNEQFF. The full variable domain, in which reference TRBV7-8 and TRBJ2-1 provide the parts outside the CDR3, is GAGVSQSPRYKVAKRGQDVALRCDPISGHVSLFWYQQALGQGPEFLTYFQNEAQLDKSGLPSDRFFAERPEGSVSTLKIQRTQQEDSAVYLCASSAQIYNEQFFGPGTRLTVL.

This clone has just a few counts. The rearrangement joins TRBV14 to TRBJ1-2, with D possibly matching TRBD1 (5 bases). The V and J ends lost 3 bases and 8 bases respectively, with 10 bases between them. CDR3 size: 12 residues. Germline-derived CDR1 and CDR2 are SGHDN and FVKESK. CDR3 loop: CASSQTANGYTF. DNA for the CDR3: TGTGCCAGCAGCCAGACAGCCAACGGCTACACCTTC.

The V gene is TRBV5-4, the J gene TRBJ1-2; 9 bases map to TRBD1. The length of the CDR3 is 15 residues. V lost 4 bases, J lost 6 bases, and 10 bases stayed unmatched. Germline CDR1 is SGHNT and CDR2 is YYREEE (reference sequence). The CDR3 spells CASSGNGDREHGYTF. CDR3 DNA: TGTGCCAGCAGCGGCAACGGGGACAGGGAACATGGCTACACCTTC.

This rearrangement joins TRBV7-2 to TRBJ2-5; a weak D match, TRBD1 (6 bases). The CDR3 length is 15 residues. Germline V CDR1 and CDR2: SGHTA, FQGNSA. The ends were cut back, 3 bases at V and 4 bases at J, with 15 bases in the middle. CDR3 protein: CASSLTGNIGETQYF. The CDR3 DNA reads TGTGCCAGCAGCTTGACAGGAAATATTGGAGAGACCCAGTACTTC.